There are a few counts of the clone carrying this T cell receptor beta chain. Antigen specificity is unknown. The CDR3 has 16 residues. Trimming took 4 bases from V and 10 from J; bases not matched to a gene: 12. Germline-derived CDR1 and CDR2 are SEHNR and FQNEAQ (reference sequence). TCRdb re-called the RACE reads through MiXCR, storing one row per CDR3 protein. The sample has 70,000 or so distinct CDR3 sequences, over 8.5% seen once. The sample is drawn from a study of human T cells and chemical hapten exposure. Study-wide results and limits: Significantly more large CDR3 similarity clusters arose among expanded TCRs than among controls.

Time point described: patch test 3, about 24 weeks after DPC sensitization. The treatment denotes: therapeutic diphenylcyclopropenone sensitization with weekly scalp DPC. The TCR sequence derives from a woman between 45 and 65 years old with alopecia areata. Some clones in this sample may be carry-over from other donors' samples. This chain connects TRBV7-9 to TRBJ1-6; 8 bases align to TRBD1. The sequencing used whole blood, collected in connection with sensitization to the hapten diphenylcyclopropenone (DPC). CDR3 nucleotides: TGTGCCAGCAGCTCAGGGGACAGGATTTTATCGTCACCCCTCCACTTT. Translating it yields CASSSGDRILSSPLHF. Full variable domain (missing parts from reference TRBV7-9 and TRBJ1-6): DTGVSQNPRHKITKRGQNVTFRCDPISEHNRLYWYRQTLGQGPEFLTYFQNEAQLEKSRLLSDRFSAERPKGSFSTLEIQRTEQGDSAMYLCASSSGDRILSSPLHFGNGTRLTVT.